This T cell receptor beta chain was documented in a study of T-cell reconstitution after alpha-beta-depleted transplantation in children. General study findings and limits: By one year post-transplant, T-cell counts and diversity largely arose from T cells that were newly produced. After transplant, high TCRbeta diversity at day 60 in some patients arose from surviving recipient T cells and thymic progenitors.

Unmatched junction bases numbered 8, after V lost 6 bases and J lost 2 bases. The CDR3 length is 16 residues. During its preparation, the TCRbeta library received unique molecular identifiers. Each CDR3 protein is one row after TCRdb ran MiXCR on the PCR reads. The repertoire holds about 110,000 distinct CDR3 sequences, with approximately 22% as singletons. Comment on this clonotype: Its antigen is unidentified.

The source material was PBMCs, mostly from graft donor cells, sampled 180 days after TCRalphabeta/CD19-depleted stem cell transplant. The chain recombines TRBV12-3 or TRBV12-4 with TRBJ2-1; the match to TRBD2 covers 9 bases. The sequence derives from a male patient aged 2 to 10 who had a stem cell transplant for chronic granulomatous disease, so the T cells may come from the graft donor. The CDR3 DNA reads TGTGCCAGCAGCCCTGCCGGGACTAGCCCCTACAATGAGCAGTTCTTC. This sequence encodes CASSPAGTSPYNEQFF.